This TCR beta chain is drawn from a study of response to subunit inactivated influenza vaccine. Study-level results: Authors suggested seasonal influenza vaccinations each recruit few new T cells.

CDR3 length: 15 amino acids. CDR1 is LGHNA and CDR2 is YSLEER in the germline V gene. Trimming took off 0 bases at V and 3 bases at J, with 11 bases between the two ends. TCRdb fed the RT-PCR reads into MiXCR, producing one record per CDR3 protein. This table holds about 780,000 distinct CDR3 sequences, roughly 20% found once. In this sample, this clonotype turned up many times. Its specificity is unknown. The TCR comes from a man aged 50 or older who received an inactivated influenza vaccine. The V gene is TRBV4-3, the J gene TRBJ1-2, with D hard to call. The sequenced sample was PBMCs from blood, obtained less than 6 days after vaccination. CDR3 nucleotides: TGCGCCAGCAGCCAAGATAGCGGCCGGGACTATGGCTACACCTTC. Translating gives CASSQDSGRDYGYTF.